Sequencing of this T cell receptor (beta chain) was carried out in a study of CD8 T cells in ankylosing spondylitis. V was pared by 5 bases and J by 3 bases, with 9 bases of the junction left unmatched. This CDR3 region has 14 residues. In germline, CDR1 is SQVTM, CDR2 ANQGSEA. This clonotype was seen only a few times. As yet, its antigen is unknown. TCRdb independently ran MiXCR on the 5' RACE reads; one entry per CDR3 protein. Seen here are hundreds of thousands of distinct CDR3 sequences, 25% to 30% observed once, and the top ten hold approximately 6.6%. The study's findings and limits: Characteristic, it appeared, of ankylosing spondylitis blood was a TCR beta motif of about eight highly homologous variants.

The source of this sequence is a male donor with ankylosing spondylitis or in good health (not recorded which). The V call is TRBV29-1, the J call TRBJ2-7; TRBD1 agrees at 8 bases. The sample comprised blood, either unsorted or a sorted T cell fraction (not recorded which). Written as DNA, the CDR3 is TGCAGCGTTACGGTGGACAGGGACCTCTACGAGCAGTACTTC. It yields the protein CSVTVDRDLYEQYF.